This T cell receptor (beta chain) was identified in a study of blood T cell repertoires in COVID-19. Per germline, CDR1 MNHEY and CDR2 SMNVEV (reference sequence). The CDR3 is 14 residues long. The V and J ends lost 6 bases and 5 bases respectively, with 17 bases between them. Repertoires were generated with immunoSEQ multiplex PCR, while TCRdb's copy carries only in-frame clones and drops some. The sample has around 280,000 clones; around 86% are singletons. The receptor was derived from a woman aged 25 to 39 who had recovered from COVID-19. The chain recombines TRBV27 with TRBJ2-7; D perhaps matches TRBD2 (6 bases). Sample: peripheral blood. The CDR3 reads CASSRRAGIDEQYF. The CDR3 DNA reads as TGTGCCAGCAGCCGGAGGGCGGGGATCGACGAGCAGTACTTC.